This T cell receptor (beta chain) was sequenced in a study of shared clonotypes between healthy human individuals. Naive CD8 cells were CD45RO-negative, positively selected for CCR7, excluding terminally differentiated effector memory CD45RA+ cells. Donors were healthy HIV-negative adults without recently reported acute infections or vaccinations. To note about this clone: Its matching antigen is unknown. The same CDR3 can be traced to other DNA sequences in this sample.

The CDR3 sequence is 13 residues long. V was trimmed by 4 bases and J by 0 bases, leaving 5 bases between them. Germline assignment: CDR1 SGDLS and CDR2 YYNGEE. Clones were sequenced by immunoSEQ multiplex PCR, and TCRdb holds only the in-frame ones, with some missing. This repertoire shows about 2,200,000 clones, roughly 91% found once; its top ten account for 1.5% to 2%. General observations from the study: Limited genetic and exposure-history diversity came from having few donors. Of the naive CD4 clonotypes, roughly 5% were shared across several donors. The rarefaction results pointed to incomplete sorted-subset sequencing despite large depth.

The clonotype was recovered from a man aged 18 to 29 in good health. Some clones in this sample may be carry-over from other donors' samples. The chain links TRBV9 to TRBJ1-3; D gene unclear. Material: naive CD8+ T cells from PBMCs. CDR3 DNA sequence: TGTGCCAGCAGCCCTGGCTCTGGAAACACCATATATTTT. The encoded protein is CASSPGSGNTIYF.